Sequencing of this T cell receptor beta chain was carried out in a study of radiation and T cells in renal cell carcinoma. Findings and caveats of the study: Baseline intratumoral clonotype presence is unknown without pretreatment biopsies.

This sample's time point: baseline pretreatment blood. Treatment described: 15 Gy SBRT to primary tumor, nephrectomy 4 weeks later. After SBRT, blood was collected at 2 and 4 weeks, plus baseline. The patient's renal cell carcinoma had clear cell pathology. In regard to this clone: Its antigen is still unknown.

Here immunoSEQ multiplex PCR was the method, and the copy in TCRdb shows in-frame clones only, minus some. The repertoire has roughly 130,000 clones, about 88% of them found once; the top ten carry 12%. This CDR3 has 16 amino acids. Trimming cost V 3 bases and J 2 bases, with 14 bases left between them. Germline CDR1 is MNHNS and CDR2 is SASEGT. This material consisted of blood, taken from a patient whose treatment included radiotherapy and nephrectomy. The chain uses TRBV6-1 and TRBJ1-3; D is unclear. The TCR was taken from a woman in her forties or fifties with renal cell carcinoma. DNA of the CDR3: TGTGCCAGCAGTGATCACACGTCCGGGGCTGGAAACACCATATATTTT. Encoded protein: CASSDHTSGAGNTIYF.